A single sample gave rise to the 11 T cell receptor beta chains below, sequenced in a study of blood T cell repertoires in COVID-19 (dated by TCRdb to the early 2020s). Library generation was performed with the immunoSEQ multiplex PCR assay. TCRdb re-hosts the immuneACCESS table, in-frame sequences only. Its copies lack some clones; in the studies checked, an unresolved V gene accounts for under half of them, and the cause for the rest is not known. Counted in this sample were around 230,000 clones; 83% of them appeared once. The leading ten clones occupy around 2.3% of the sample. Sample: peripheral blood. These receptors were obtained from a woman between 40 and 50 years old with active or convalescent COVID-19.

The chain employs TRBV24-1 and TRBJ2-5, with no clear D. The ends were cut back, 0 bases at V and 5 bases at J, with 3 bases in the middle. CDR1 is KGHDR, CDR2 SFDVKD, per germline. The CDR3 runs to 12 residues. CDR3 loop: CATSDLAETQYF. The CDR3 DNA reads TGTGCCACCAGTGATTTGGCGGAGACCCAGTACTTC.

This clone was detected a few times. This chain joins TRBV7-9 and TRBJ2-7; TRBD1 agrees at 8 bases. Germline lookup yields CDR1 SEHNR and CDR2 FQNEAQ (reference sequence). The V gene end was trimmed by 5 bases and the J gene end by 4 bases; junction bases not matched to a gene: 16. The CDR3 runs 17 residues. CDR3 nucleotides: TGTGCCAGCAGCCGGCATAGGGGACAGGTTCGTCTGTACGAGCAGTACTTC. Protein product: CASSRHRGQVRLYEQYF.

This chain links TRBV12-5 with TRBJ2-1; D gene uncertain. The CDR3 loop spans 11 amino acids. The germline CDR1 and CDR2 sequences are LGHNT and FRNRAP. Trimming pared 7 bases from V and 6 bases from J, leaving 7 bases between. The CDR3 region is CASAPSNEQFF. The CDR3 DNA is TGTGCTAGTGCCCCGAGCAATGAGCAGTTCTTC. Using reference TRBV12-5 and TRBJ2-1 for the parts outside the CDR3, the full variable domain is DARVTQTPRHKVTEMGQEVTMRCQPILGHNTVFWYRQTMMQGLELLAYFRNRAPLDDSGMPKDRFSAEMPDATLATLKIQPSEPRDSAVYFCASAPSNEQFFGPGTRLTVL.

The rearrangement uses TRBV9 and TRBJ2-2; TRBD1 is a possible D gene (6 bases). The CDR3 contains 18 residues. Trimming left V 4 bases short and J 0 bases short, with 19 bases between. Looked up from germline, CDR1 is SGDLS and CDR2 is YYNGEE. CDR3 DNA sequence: TGTGCCAGCAGCACCCCCGGGTGGGGGCGAGCGAACACCGGGGAGCTGTTTTTT. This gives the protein CASSTPGWGRANTGELFF.

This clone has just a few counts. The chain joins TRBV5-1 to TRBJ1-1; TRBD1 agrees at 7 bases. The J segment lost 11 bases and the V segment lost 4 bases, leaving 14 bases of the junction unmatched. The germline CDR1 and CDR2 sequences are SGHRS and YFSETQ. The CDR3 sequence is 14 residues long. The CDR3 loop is CASSPGILQGQAFF. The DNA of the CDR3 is TGCGCCAGCAGCCCTGGAATTTTACAGGGGCAGGCTTTCTTT. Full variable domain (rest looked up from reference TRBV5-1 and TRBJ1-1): KAGVTQTPRYLIKTRGQQVTLSCSPISGHRSVSWYQQTPGQGLQFLFEYFSETQRNKGNFPGRFSGRQFSNSRSEMNVSTLELGDSALYLCASSPGILQGQAFFGQGTRLTVV.

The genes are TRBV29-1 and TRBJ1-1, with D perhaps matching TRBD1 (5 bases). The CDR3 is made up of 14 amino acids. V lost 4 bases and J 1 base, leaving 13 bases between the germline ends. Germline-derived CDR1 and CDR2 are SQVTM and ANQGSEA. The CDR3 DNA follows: TGCAGCGTTGTGGGCAGGGCGAGGAACACTGAAGCTTTCTTT. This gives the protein CSVVGRARNTEAFF. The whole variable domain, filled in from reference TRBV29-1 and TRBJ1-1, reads SAVISQKPSRDICQRGTSLTIQCQVDSQVTMMFWYRQQPGQSLTLIATANQGSEATYESGFVIDKFPISRPNLTFSTLTVSNMSPEDSSIYLCSVVGRARNTEAFFGQGTRLTVV.

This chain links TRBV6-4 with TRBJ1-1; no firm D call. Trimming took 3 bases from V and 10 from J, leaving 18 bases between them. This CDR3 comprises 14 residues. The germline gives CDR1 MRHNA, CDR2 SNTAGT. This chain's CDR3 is CASSEGDSSAAAFF. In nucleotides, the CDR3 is TGTGCCAGCAGTGAAGGTGATTCGTCAGCGGCAGCTTTCTTT.

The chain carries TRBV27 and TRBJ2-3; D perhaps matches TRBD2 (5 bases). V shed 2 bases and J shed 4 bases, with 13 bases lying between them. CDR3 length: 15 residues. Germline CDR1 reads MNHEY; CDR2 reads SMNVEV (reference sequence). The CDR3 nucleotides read TGTGCCAGCAGTTTACGGGGTCCAGTGGCAGATACGCAGTATTTT. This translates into CASSLRGPVADTQYF.

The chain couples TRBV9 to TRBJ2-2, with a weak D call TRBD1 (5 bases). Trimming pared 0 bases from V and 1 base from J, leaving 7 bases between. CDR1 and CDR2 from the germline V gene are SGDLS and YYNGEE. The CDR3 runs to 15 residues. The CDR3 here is CASSVGRVNTGELFF. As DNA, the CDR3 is TGTGCCAGCAGCGTAGGCAGGGTGAACACCGGGGAGCTGTTTTTT.

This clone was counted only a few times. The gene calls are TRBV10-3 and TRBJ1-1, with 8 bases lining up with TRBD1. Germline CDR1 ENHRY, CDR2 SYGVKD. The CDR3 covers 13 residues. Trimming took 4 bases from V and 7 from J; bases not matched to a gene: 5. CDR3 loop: CAISVRDRNEAFF. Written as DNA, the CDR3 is TGTGCCATCAGTGTCCGGGACAGGAATGAAGCTTTCTTT.

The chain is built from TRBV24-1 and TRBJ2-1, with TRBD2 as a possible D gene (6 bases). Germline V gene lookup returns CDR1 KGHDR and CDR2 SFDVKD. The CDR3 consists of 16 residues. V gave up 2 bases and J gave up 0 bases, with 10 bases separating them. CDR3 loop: CATSDSLADSYNEQFF. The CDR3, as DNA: TGTGCCACCAGTGATTCACTAGCTGACTCCTACAATGAGCAGTTCTTC.